Here is one T cell receptor (beta chain) with its context. Its antigen is not known. The data derive from a study of cytomegalovirus exposure and HLA in healthy donors. Across the study: Unique TCR beta sequences numbering approximately 120 million came from around 180 million T cells in an earlier analysis.

The study ran its PCR with 60 Vbeta and 13 Jbeta primers. Generated by immunoSEQ multiplex PCR, the TCRdb table keeps only in-frame clones and is missing some. The data hold roughly 100,000 clones, with 55% to 80% observed a single time. Study-level results: Looking again later, the authors saw that most CMV-associated TCR beta chains seemed HLA-restricted.

V dropped 3 bases and J dropped 4 bases, with 13 bases sitting between them. Germline values: CDR1 LNHDA, CDR2 SQIVND (reference sequence). This CDR3 region has 15 residues. The records omit this donor's CMV serostatus. The sequenced material came from PBMCs. The chain is built from TRBV19 and TRBJ1-3; the D is unclear. This receptor was identified in a human donor in good health. The CDR3 nucleotides are TGTGCCAGTAGTATTGCGGGATCTGTCGGAAACACCATATATTTT. It yields the protein CASSIAGSVGNTIYF.